Listed below are T cell receptor beta chains from one sample, sequenced in a study of lymphopenia after photon versus proton radiotherapy. Generated by immunoSEQ multiplex PCR, the TCRdb table keeps only in-frame clones and is missing some. The data hold 70,000 to 95,000 clones, with around 83% observed a single time. The material sequenced was peripheral blood, taken from a patient treated with proton-based radiotherapy. These receptors were taken from a man aged 60 to 75 with pancreatic cancer. Both conserved end residues are part of each CDR3. A D gene is named only where the DNA matches it firmly. Clone sizes are given selectively: once, few, many, or a class where the clone is expanded.

d_gene: -; j_gene: TRBJ2-7; v_gene: TRBV29-1; abundance: -; CDR3nt: TGCAGCGCCGGGGGTAGCCCGCCTGGCTACGAGCAGTACTTC; CDR3aa: CSAGGSPPGYEQYF
d_gene: -; j_gene: TRBJ2-7; v_gene: TRBV9; abundance: -; CDR3nt: TGTGCCAGCAGCGTAGATGACGGCTCCTACGAGCAGTACTTC; CDR3aa: CASSVDDGSYEQYF
d_gene: -; j_gene: TRBJ2-7; v_gene: TRBV5-1; abundance: -; CDR3nt: TGCGCCAGCAGCTTGAATGTTAGACCGGCCACCTACGAGCAGTACTTC; CDR3aa: CASSLNVRPATYEQYF
d_gene: -; j_gene: TRBJ2-5; v_gene: TRBV2; abundance: -; CDR3nt: TGTGCCAGCAGTGAAAGGACTGGAGAGACCCAGTACTTC; CDR3aa: CASSERTGETQYF
d_gene: TRBD2; j_gene: TRBJ2-1; v_gene: TRBV4-1; abundance: few; CDR3nt: TGCGCCAGCAGCATACAACGACTAGCTGTGGGGGATAACAATGAGCAGTTCTTC; CDR3aa: CASSIQRLAVGDNNEQFF
d_gene: -; j_gene: TRBJ2-3; v_gene: TRBV5-4; abundance: -; CDR3nt: TGTGCCAGCAGCTTGGTGCAGGAGGAAGATACGCAGTATTTT; CDR3aa: CASSLVQEEDTQYF
d_gene: TRBD1; j_gene: TRBJ1-5; v_gene: TRBV19; abundance: few; CDR3nt: TGTGCCAGTAGGATAACGACAGGGAAAGGCAATCAGCCCCAGCATTTT; CDR3aa: CASRITTGKGNQPQHF
d_gene: TRBD2; j_gene: TRBJ2-2; v_gene: TRBV5-6; abundance: -; CDR3nt: TGTGCCAGCAGCTCGGGAGGGGGCACCGGGGAGCTGTTTTTT; CDR3aa: CASSSGGGTGELFF
d_gene: TRBD2; j_gene: TRBJ2-1; v_gene: TRBV18; abundance: -; CDR3nt: TGTGCCAGCTCACCCCGTACTAGCGGGAGGGGAAATGAGCAGTTCTTC; CDR3aa: CASSPRTSGRGNEQFF
d_gene: TRBD2; j_gene: TRBJ2-7; v_gene: TRBV27; abundance: -; CDR3nt: TGTGCCAGCGCTACTAGCGGAAGCTTTCAGTACGAGCAGTACTTC; CDR3aa: CASATSGSFQYEQYF
d_gene: TRBD2; j_gene: TRBJ2-2; v_gene: TRBV5-1; abundance: few; CDR3nt: TGCGCCAGCAGCTTGGGACTAGCGGGAGATGGGACCGGGGAGCTGTTTTTT; CDR3aa: CASSLGLAGDGTGELFF
d_gene: -; j_gene: TRBJ2-7; v_gene: TRBV2; abundance: -; CDR3nt: TGTGCCAGCAGTGATAGCGGCGGTTATAACTCCTACGAGCAGTACTTC; CDR3aa: CASSDSGGYNSYEQYF
d_gene: -; j_gene: TRBJ2-3; v_gene: TRBV6-1; abundance: once; CDR3nt: TGTGCCAGCAGTGAACCAGCATCAGATACGCAGTATTTT; CDR3aa: CASSEPASDTQYF
d_gene: TRBD2; j_gene: TRBJ2-7; v_gene: TRBV5-1; abundance: -; CDR3nt: TGCGCCAGCAGCTTGGCTAGCGGGAGTGAATACGAGCAGTACTTC; CDR3aa: CASSLASGSEYEQYF
d_gene: TRBD2; j_gene: TRBJ2-7; v_gene: TRBV7-9; abundance: -; CDR3nt: TGTGCCAGCAGCCTACTAGCGGGTACCTACGAGCAGTACTTC; CDR3aa: CASSLLAGTYEQYF
d_gene: -; j_gene: TRBJ1-2; v_gene: TRBV28; abundance: -; CDR3nt: TGTGCCAGCAGGAACGAGGGGTTCCGCTATGGCTACACCTTC; CDR3aa: CASRNEGFRYGYTF
d_gene: TRBD1; j_gene: TRBJ1-4; v_gene: TRBV5-1; abundance: -; CDR3nt: TGCGCCAGCAGCTTTGGGACAGTTCCTAATGAAAAACTGTTTTTT; CDR3aa: CASSFGTVPNEKLFF
d_gene: -; j_gene: TRBJ2-5; v_gene: TRBV7-9; abundance: few; CDR3nt: TGTGCCAGCAGCTACTCCCACGGGGACCAGTACTTC; CDR3aa: CASSYSHGDQYF
d_gene: -; j_gene: TRBJ1-4; v_gene: TRBV5-1; abundance: -; CDR3nt: TGCGCCAGCAGCTTGGGGAGGGGTATTAATGAAAAACTGTTTTTT; CDR3aa: CASSLGRGINEKLFF
d_gene: -; j_gene: TRBJ2-7; v_gene: TRBV27; abundance: -; CDR3nt: TGTGCCAGCGGGGTTCGGGGTATATACGAGCAGTACTTC; CDR3aa: CASGVRGIYEQYF
d_gene: -; j_gene: TRBJ2-3; v_gene: TRBV10-1; abundance: once; CDR3nt: TGCGCCAGCAGCGAACCCGACACAGATACGCAGTATTTT; CDR3aa: CASSEPDTDTQYF
d_gene: -; j_gene: TRBJ2-1; v_gene: TRBV11-3; abundance: once; CDR3nt: TGTGCCAGCAGGGGGACCGATGAGCAGTTCTTC; CDR3aa: CASRGTDEQFF
d_gene: TRBD2; j_gene: TRBJ2-1; v_gene: TRBV28; abundance: -; CDR3nt: TGTGCCAGCACTGTAGCGGGAGGGCTAAACAATGAGCAGTTCTTC; CDR3aa: CASTVAGGLNNEQFF
d_gene: -; j_gene: TRBJ2-2; v_gene: TRBV5-4; abundance: -; CDR3nt: TGTGCCAGCAGCTTGGGGGGCGCGTCCGGGGAGCTGTTTTTT; CDR3aa: CASSLGGASGELFF
d_gene: TRBD1; j_gene: TRBJ1-6; v_gene: TRBV30; abundance: -; CDR3nt: TGTGCCTGGAGTTATCCGGGACAGTATAATTCACCCCTCCACTTT; CDR3aa: CAWSYPGQYNSPLHF
d_gene: -; j_gene: TRBJ2-5; v_gene: TRBV7-6; abundance: -; CDR3nt: TGTGCCAGCAGCTTAGGCCAAGAGACCCAGTACTTC; CDR3aa: CASSLGQETQYF
d_gene: -; j_gene: TRBJ2-1; v_gene: TRBV27; abundance: -; CDR3nt: TGTGCCAGCAGTTCCCGAATCGGACTAAGCAATGAGCAGTTCTTC; CDR3aa: CASSSRIGLSNEQFF
d_gene: TRBD1; j_gene: TRBJ2-5; v_gene: TRBV30; abundance: -; CDR3nt: TGTGCCTACCTCTCCCGGGGACAGCAAGAGACCCAGTACTTC; CDR3aa: CAYLSRGQQETQYF
d_gene: TRBD1; j_gene: TRBJ1-2; v_gene: TRBV6-5; abundance: -; CDR3nt: TGTGCCAGCAGCCCCGCTACAGGGGTCTATGGCTACACCTTC; CDR3aa: CASSPATGVYGYTF
d_gene: TRBD2; j_gene: TRBJ2-4; v_gene: TRBV11-2; abundance: once; CDR3nt: TGTGCCAGCAGCTTAGAGACAGCGGGAGGTGGAAACATTCAGTACTTC; CDR3aa: CASSLETAGGGNIQYF
d_gene: TRBD2; j_gene: TRBJ2-3; v_gene: TRBV7-3; abundance: -; CDR3nt: TGTGCCAGCAGCCTCGCGGGAGGTAACACAGATACGCAGTATTTT; CDR3aa: CASSLAGGNTDTQYF
d_gene: -; j_gene: TRBJ1-1; v_gene: TRBV30; abundance: -; CDR3nt: TGTGCCTGGAGTGGCGGTAGAGGACGGACACTGAACACTGAAGCTTTCTTT; CDR3aa: CAWSGGRGRTLNTEAFF
d_gene: TRBD2; j_gene: TRBJ2-7; v_gene: TRBV7-8; abundance: -; CDR3nt: TGTGCCAGCAGCCAAGATAGCGGGAGCGCTCAATTTTACGAGCAGTACTTC; CDR3aa: CASSQDSGSAQFYEQYF
d_gene: -; j_gene: TRBJ2-5; v_gene: TRBV7-9; abundance: -; CDR3nt: TGTGCCAGCAGCTTAGCGCCTCTAGAGACCCAGTACTTC; CDR3aa: CASSLAPLETQYF
d_gene: -; j_gene: TRBJ1-5; v_gene: TRBV15; abundance: few; CDR3nt: TGTGCCACCAGCTACGGAAGCAATCAGCCCCAGCATTTT; CDR3aa: CATSYGSNQPQHF
d_gene: -; j_gene: TRBJ1-1; v_gene: TRBV4-1; abundance: -; CDR3nt: TGCGCCAGCAGCCACCCCAAACCACGAATGAACACTGAAGCTTTCTTT; CDR3aa: CASSHPKPRMNTEAFF
d_gene: TRBD1; j_gene: TRBJ2-7; v_gene: TRBV7-9; abundance: -; CDR3nt: TGTGCCAGCAGACTGACAGGGGGCGAGCAGTACTTC; CDR3aa: CASRLTGGEQYF
d_gene: -; j_gene: TRBJ2-1; v_gene: TRBV18; abundance: few; CDR3nt: TGTGCCAGCTCACCCCAGGGCGATGAGCAGTTCTTC; CDR3aa: CASSPQGDEQFF
d_gene: -; j_gene: TRBJ2-2; v_gene: TRBV9; abundance: -; CDR3nt: TGTGCCAGCAGCGTAGGGACTATCATGAACACCGGGGAGCTGTTTTTT; CDR3aa: CASSVGTIMNTGELFF
d_gene: TRBD2; j_gene: TRBJ2-7; v_gene: TRBV2; abundance: -; CDR3nt: TGTGCCAGCAGACTGGGACTAGCAACCCGAGGCGAGCAGTACTTC; CDR3aa: CASRLGLATRGEQYF
d_gene: -; j_gene: TRBJ2-3; v_gene: TRBV7-2; abundance: -; CDR3nt: TGTGCCAGCAGCCCACTGCCCACAGATACGCAGTATTTT; CDR3aa: CASSPLPTDTQYF
d_gene: -; j_gene: TRBJ1-4; v_gene: TRBV9; abundance: -; CDR3nt: TGTGCCAGCAGCCGTCTGGACCGGAATGAAAAACTGTTTTTT; CDR3aa: CASSRLDRNEKLFF
d_gene: -; j_gene: TRBJ2-5; v_gene: TRBV11-2; abundance: -; CDR3nt: TGTGCCAGCAGCTTAGTTTGGACAGAAGAGACCCAGTACTTC; CDR3aa: CASSLVWTEETQYF
d_gene: -; j_gene: TRBJ1-5; v_gene: TRBV19; abundance: -; CDR3nt: TGTGCCAGTAGTATAGTAGGAGGGGACATTCAGCCCCAGCATTTT; CDR3aa: CASSIVGGDIQPQHF
d_gene: -; j_gene: TRBJ2-1; v_gene: TRBV7-8; abundance: -; CDR3nt: TGTGCCAGCAGCTTATCCAGCTACAATGAGCAGTTCTTC; CDR3aa: CASSLSSYNEQFF
d_gene: TRBD1; j_gene: TRBJ1-4; v_gene: TRBV13; abundance: few; CDR3nt: TGTGCCAGCAGCCCGTCCCGGGACAGTGGACGGCTGTTTTTT; CDR3aa: CASSPSRDSGRLFF
d_gene: -; j_gene: TRBJ1-1; v_gene: TRBV7-9; abundance: -; CDR3nt: TGTGCCAGCAGCTCTCCCGGGACTCCGAACACTGAAGCTTTCTTT; CDR3aa: CASSSPGTPNTEAFF
d_gene: TRBD2; j_gene: TRBJ2-7; v_gene: TRBV4-2; abundance: -; CDR3nt: TGTGCCAGCAGCCAAGGACTAGCGACAACCTACGAGCAGTACTTC; CDR3aa: CASSQGLATTYEQYF
d_gene: -; j_gene: TRBJ1-5; v_gene: TRBV28; abundance: -; CDR3nt: TGTGCCAGCACTGAATCTGGGAGGGCCAATCAGCCCCAGCATTTT; CDR3aa: CASTESGRANQPQHF
d_gene: TRBD1; j_gene: TRBJ2-1; v_gene: TRBV6-1; abundance: -; CDR3nt: TGTGCCAGCAGTGAATTAATGAGGACAGGGCCTTACAATGAGCAGTTCTTC; CDR3aa: CASSELMRTGPYNEQFF
d_gene: TRBD1; j_gene: TRBJ1-2; v_gene: TRBV14; abundance: -; CDR3nt: TGTGCCAGCAGCTCCGACAGGGTCTATGGCTACACCTTC; CDR3aa: CASSSDRVYGYTF
d_gene: -; j_gene: TRBJ2-3; v_gene: TRBV5-5; abundance: -; CDR3nt: TGTGCCAGCAGCGATTTAATAGATACGCAGTATTTT; CDR3aa: CASSDLIDTQYF
d_gene: TRBD2; j_gene: TRBJ2-1; v_gene: TRBV5-5; abundance: -; CDR3nt: TGTGCCAGCAGCGCGGGACTAGCCGTCTACAATGAGCAGTTCTTC; CDR3aa: CASSAGLAVYNEQFF
d_gene: TRBD1; j_gene: TRBJ1-6; v_gene: TRBV4-2; abundance: -; CDR3nt: TGTGCCAGCAGCTCGCAGCGACAGGGTCATAATTCACCCCTCCACTTT; CDR3aa: CASSSQRQGHNSPLHF
d_gene: -; j_gene: TRBJ1-4; v_gene: TRBV29-1; abundance: medium-sized; CDR3nt: TGCAGCGTTGAAGTCTTCGGTAATGAAAAACTGTTTTTT; CDR3aa: CSVEVFGNEKLFF